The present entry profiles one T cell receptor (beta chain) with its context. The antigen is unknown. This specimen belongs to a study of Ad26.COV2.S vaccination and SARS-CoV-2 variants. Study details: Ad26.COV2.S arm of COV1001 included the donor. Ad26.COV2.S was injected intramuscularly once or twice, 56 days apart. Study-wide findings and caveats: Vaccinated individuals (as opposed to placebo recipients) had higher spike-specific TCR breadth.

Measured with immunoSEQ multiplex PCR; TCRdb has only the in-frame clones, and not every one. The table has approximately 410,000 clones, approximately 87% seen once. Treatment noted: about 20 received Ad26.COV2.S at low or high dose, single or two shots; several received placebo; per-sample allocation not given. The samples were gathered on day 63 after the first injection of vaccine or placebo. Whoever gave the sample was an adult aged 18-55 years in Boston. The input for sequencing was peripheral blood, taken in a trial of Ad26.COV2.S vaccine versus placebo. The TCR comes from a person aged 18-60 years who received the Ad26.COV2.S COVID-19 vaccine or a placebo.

CDR3 sequence: CALLADNWDEQFF. CDR3 nucleotides: TGTGCTTTGTTGGCGGACAATTGGGATGAGCAGTTCTTC. This chain joins TRBV30 and TRBJ2-1; the D gene is possibly TRBD1 (5 bases). The germline V gene encodes CDR1 GTSNPN and CDR2 SVGIG (reference sequence). This CDR3 has 13 residues. Filled out from reference TRBV30 and TRBJ2-1, the complete variable domain reads SQTIHQWPATLVQPVGSPLSLECTVEGTSNPNLYWYRQAAGRGLQLLFYSVGIGQISSEVPQNLSASRPQDRQFILSSKKLLLSDSGFYLCALLADNWDEQFFGPGTRLTVL.